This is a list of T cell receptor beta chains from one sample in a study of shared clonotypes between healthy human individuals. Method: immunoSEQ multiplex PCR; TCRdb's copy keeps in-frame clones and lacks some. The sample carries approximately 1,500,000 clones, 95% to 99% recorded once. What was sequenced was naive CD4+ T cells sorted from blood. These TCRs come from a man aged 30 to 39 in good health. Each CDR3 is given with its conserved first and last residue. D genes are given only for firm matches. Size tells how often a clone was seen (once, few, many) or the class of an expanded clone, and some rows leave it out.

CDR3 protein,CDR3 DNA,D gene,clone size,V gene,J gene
CAINGQGTSYEQYF,TGTGCCATCAATGGACAGGGGACCTCCTACGAGCAGTACTTC,TRBD1,-,TRBV10-3,TRBJ2-7
CSASRGVDTDTQYF,TGCAGCGCGTCCCGAGGAGTTGACACAGATACGCAGTATTTT,-,-,TRBV29-1,TRBJ2-3
CASSVGTNPLYGYTF,TGTGCCAGCAGCGTAGGGACCAACCCCCTCTATGGCTACACCTTC,-,-,TRBV9,TRBJ1-2
CASSYSGDGQETQYF,TGTGCCAGCAGTTACTCAGGGGACGGGCAAGAGACCCAGTACTTC,-,-,TRBV6-5,TRBJ2-5
CASRTTGTGNYGYTF,TGTGCCAGCAGGACAACCGGGACTGGTAACTATGGCTACACCTTC,-,once,TRBV7-2,TRBJ1-2
CASSKRPGTKNIQYF,TGTGCCAGCAGTAAACGCCCGGGAACCAAAAACATTCAGTACTTC,-,-,TRBV2,TRBJ2-4
CASSLAQRTDTQYF,TGCGCCAGCAGCTTGGCACAACGCACAGATACGCAGTATTTT,-,-,TRBV5-1,TRBJ2-3
CASSQTPADQPQHF,TGCGCCAGCAGCCAAACACCTGCCGATCAGCCCCAGCATTTT,-,-,TRBV5-1,TRBJ1-5
CASSLGITDTQYF,TGTGCCAGCAGCTTAGGCATCACAGATACGCAGTATTTT,-,once,TRBV7-2,TRBJ2-3
CASTMAGNQPQHF,TGTGCCAGCACTATGGCGGGTAATCAGCCCCAGCATTTT,-,-,TRBV28,TRBJ1-5
CAISESNGYSGNTIYF,TGTGCCATCAGTGAGTCGAACGGGTACTCTGGAAACACCATATATTTT,-,-,TRBV10-3,TRBJ1-3
CATSVGGRNQPQHF,TGTGCCACCAGCGTGGGGGGGCGCAATCAGCCCCAGCATTTT,-,once,TRBV15,TRBJ1-5
CASSPLNGNYGYTF,TGTGCCAGCTCACCACTAAACGGGAACTATGGCTACACCTTC,-,-,TRBV18,TRBJ1-2
CATRAGLASPEQFF,TGTGCCACGCGGGCGGGACTAGCGTCGCCTGAGCAGTTCTTC,TRBD2,-,TRBV2,TRBJ2-1
CASSFNFLTYEQYF,TGCGCCAGCAGCTTTAATTTTCTGACCTACGAGCAGTACTTC,-,-,TRBV5-1,TRBJ2-7
CATSRDRGLAGGPRAYNEQFF,TGTGCCACCAGCAGAGATCGAGGACTAGCGGGAGGCCCCAGGGCCTACAATGAGCAGTTCTTC,TRBD2,-,TRBV15,TRBJ2-1
CASSGGITDTQYF,TGTGCCAGCAGTGGTGGGATCACAGATACGCAGTATTTT,-,-,TRBV6-1,TRBJ2-3
CASSSGLAGGPSGELFF,TGCGCCAGCAGCTCGGGACTAGCGGGAGGGCCGTCCGGGGAGCTGTTTTTT,TRBD2,-,TRBV5-1,TRBJ2-2
CASSQAGASTDTQYF,TGTGCCAGCAGCCAAGCAGGAGCTAGCACAGATACGCAGTATTTT,-,-,TRBV14,TRBJ2-3
CASSLPLGPTAEAFF,TGCGCCAGCAGCTTGCCACTTGGCCCGACTGCTGAAGCTTTCTTT,-,-,TRBV5-1,TRBJ1-1
CAIQGGVGLYEQYF,TGTGCCATTCAAGGGGGGGTCGGACTCTACGAGCAGTACTTC,-,once,TRBV10-3,TRBJ2-7
CASSLVGTGWLAETQYF,TGTGCCAGCAGCTTAGTGGGGACAGGGTGGCTTGCAGAGACCCAGTACTTC,TRBD1,once,TRBV7-2,TRBJ2-5
CAISDLDIQDGYEQYF,TGTGCCATCAGTGATTTGGACATCCAAGATGGGTACGAGCAGTACTTC,-,-,TRBV10-3,TRBJ2-7